These 16 T cell receptor beta chains came from one sample sequenced in a study of tumor and adjacent non-tumor tissue in lung cancer. A modified ARM-PCR protocol with three rounds of nested PCR amplified TCRbeta. One entry per CDR3 protein, called by TCRdb with MiXCR from the multiplex PCR reads. The repertoire includes around 70,000 distinct CDR3 sequences, roughly 72% of them detected once, and approximately 30% sits in the top ten. The template was RNA from unsorted bulk tissue. The specimen sequenced was lung tumor tissue. The receptor set was obtained from a man aged 55 to 69 with non-small cell lung cancer.

Concerning this clonotype itself: Being one base from a much bigger clone, this may be a read error. A read error is likely, as this CDR3 ends without the conserved phenylalanine or tryptophan. The chain uses TRBV28 and TRBJ2-4; D possibly corresponds to TRBD2 (5 bases). CDR1 and CDR2 (germline): MDHEN, SYDVKM. V lost 11 bases, J lost 6 bases, and 11 bases lay in between. The CDR3 is made up of 11 amino acids. The CDR3, as DNA: TGTGCCTGTACGGGAAGAAACATTCAGTACGTC. It encodes CACTGRNIQYV.

Notes on this clonotype: This CDR3 is missing its conserved last phenylalanine or tryptophan, likely due to a read error. This chain uses TRBV12-3 or TRBV12-4 with TRBJ1-4, with 8 nucleotides matching TRBD1. The CDR3 length is 17 residues. The CDR3 spells CVSHPGTGPTTNEKLFS. As DNA, the CDR3 is TGTGTCAGCCATCCCGGGACAGGACCGACAACTAATGAAAAACTGTTTTCT.

For this clonotype: A much larger clone differs from this one at a single base, so this may be a read error. The conserved phenylalanine or tryptophan is not found at the CDR3 terminus, so this likely reflects a read error. The genes are TRBV5-1 and TRBJ1-1; 8 positions match TRBD1. In germline, CDR1 is SGHRS, CDR2 YFSETQ. The CDR3 loop spans 13 amino acids. V gave up 3 bases and J gave up 3 bases; unmatched junction bases: 1. CDR3 sequence: CASSYRGDTEAFS. The CDR3 DNA sequence: TGCGCCAGCAGCTACAGGGGGGACACTGAAGCTTTCTCT.

This clonotype was observed at least ten times. CDR3 nucleotide sequence: TGCGCCAGCAGCTTGCGACTAGCCGATGAGCAGTTCTTC. Protein product: CASSLRLADEQFF. The chain couples TRBV5-1 to TRBJ2-1; 7 bases match TRBD2. J gave up 8 bases and V 1 base, and 3 bases lay outside the gene matches. The CDR3 contains 13 residues. Per germline, CDR1 SGHRS and CDR2 YFSETQ.

This clonotype was recorded only once. One junction end does not reproduce the germline sequence, and a read error may be involved. The V and J genes are TRBV28 and TRBJ2-2; D unclear. Germline V lookup: CDR1 MDHEN, CDR2 SYDVKM. The CDR3 length is 12 residues. As DNA, the CDR3 is TGTGCCGGCAGCAGAAACACCGGGGAGCTGTTTTTT. It specifies CAGSRNTGELFF.

As regards this clonotype: As the CDR3 is not closed by the conserved phenylalanine or tryptophan, this likely results from a read error. No DNA is shown, since the ends of the CDR3 on it are uncertain; the CDR3 is the one TCRdb lists. CDR3 in amino acids: CASRVTGDSNQPQHY. The rearrangement uses TRBV10-2 and TRBJ1-5; the table's D call, TRBD1, was not checked against the DNA. Germline V CDR1 and CDR2: WSHSY, SAAADI. With termini counted, the CDR3 has 15 amino acids.

The V call is TRBV6-5, the J call TRBJ2-7, with 7 positions matching TRBD1. The J segment lost 12 bases and the V segment lost 2 bases, leaving 16 bases of the junction unmatched. Per germline, CDR1 MNHEY and CDR2 SVGAGI. This CDR3 is built from 15 residues. The CDR3 nucleotides are TGTGCCAGCAGTTACGGTGCTGGACAGGTTTACGTGCGGTACTTC. Protein: CASSYGAGQVYVRYF.

This chain connects TRBV10-3 to TRBJ2-6; perhaps TRBD2 as D (6 bases). Trimming stripped 3 bases from V and 3 bases from J, with 24 bases between. CDR3 size: 20 residues. CDR1 is ENHRY, CDR2 SYGVKD, per germline. The CDR3 nucleotides are TGTGCCATCAGTGAACATGGGACTGGCGTGAGGGAGTATGGGGCCAACGTCCTGACTTTC. Protein: CAISEHGTGVREYGANVLTF.

To note about this clonotype: One base away lies a much larger clone, so this may be a sequencing read error. The CDR3 spells CVSSLVLGGEQFF. The CDR3 DNA follows: TGTGTCAGCAGCTTAGTTCTAGGCGGTGAGCAGTTCTTC. The rearrangement uses TRBV11-2 and TRBJ2-1; the D is unclear. This CDR3 is built from 13 residues. The V gene's germline CDR1 is SGHAT and CDR2 FQNNGV.

This clonotype was seen a single time. Lacking the conserved final phenylalanine or tryptophan, this CDR3 likely reflects a read error. This rearrangement joins TRBV29-1 to TRBJ2-7; TRBD2 might be the D (6 bases). The CDR3 has 12 residues. V dropped 7 bases and J dropped 3 bases, with 13 bases sitting between them. Germline CDR1 and CDR2: SQVTM and ANQGSEA. The CDR3 DNA is TGCAGCGGATCCCCGGGGGACTACGAGCAGTACTTA. Residues: CSGSPGDYEQYL.

As to this clonotype: The limits of the CDR3 on the DNA are not certain, so only TCRdb's listed CDR3 is given. This rearrangement joins TRBV29-1 to TRBJ2-6; the D segment call TRBD1 is taken from the table without a DNA check. Germline lookup yields CDR1 SQVTM and CDR2 ANQGSEA. The CDR3 numbers 16 amino acids, ends counted. CDR3: CSVAVLRGSWANVLTF.

As regards this clonotype: At one end the junction does not follow the germline gene, possibly because of a read error. V usage is TRBV6-2 or TRBV6-3 and J usage is TRBJ1-1, with TRBD1 identical over 8 bases. Germline lookup yields CDR1 MNHEY and CDR2 SVGEGT. CDR3 length: 14 residues. CDR3 in amino acids: CTSQETGVNTEAFF. CDR3 DNA: TGTACCAGCCAAGAGACAGGGGTGAACACTGAAGCTTTCTTC.

In regard to this clonotype: The conserved phenylalanine or tryptophan is not found at the CDR3 terminus, so this likely reflects a read error. The chain has TRBV12-5 and TRBJ1-5, with D tentatively TRBD1 (5 bases). The J call may be mistaken, given a closer DNA end match to TRBJ2-3. The CDR3 has 13 amino acids. Looked up from germline, CDR1 is LGHNT and CDR2 is FRNRAP. The DNA for the CDR3 is TGTGCTAGTGGCCCGGACATCGATCAGCCCCAGTATTAT. It specifies CASGPDIDQPQYY.

As for this clonotype: The junction departs from germline at one end; a sequencing error may be responsible. The chain recombines TRBV6-2 or TRBV6-3 with TRBJ1-5; D is unresolved. The CDR3 runs to 13 residues. The germline V gene has CDR1 MNHEY and CDR2 SVGEGT. Here the CDR3 reads CASSLVGNQAQHF. CDR3 nucleotide sequence: TGTGCCAGCAGTTTGGTGGGAAATCAGGCCCAGCATTTT.

About this clonotype itself: This may arise from a read error, as a much more abundant clone is one base away. This sequence joins TRBV30 and TRBJ1-1; tentatively, D is TRBD1 (5 bases). This CDR3 contains 13 residues. Germline CDR1 is GTSNPN and CDR2 is SVGIG (reference sequence). The CDR3 DNA is TGTGCCGCACAGCGAAACAGGAACAATGAAGCTTTCTTT. Translated: CAAQRNRNNEAFF.

The chain has TRBV20-1 and TRBJ2-7; perhaps D is TRBD1 or TRBD2 (5 bases each). The CDR3 is 13 residues long. The V gene lost 2 bases and the J gene lost 10 bases, with 18 bases spanning the gap. Germline CDR1 is DFQATT and CDR2 is SNEGSKA (reference sequence). The CDR3 DNA sequence: TGCAGTGCTAGAAACTTAGCAGGGACCAGACAGTACTTC. Translating it yields CSARNLAGTRQYF.